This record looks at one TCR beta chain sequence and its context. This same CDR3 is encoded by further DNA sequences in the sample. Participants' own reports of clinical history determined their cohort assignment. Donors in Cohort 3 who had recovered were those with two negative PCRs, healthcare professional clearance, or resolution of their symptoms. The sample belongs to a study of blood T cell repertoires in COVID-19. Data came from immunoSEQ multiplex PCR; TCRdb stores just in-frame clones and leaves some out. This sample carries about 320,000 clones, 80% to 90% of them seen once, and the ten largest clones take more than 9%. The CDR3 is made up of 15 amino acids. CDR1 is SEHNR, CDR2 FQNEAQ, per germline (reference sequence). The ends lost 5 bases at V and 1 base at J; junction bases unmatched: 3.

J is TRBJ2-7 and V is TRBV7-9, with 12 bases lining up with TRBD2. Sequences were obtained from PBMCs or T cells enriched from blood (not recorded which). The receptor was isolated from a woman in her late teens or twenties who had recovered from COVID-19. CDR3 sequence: CASSQTSGSSYEQYF. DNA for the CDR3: TGTGCCAGCAGCCAGACTAGCGGGAGTTCCTACGAGCAGTACTTC.